The rows below give T cell receptor beta chains drawn from one sample of a study of blood T cell repertoires in COVID-19. Clones were sequenced by immunoSEQ multiplex PCR, and TCRdb holds only the in-frame ones, with some missing. Of about 160,000 clones listed, approximately 84% are singletons. The sequenced material came from peripheral blood. The receptors stem from a man aged 35-49 years with acute or convalescent COVID-19. Each CDR3 is given with its conserved first and last residue. A D gene is named only where the DNA matches it firmly. Clone size is stated in some rows and not others, as once, few, many or a class when expanded.

CDR3 DNA: TGTGCCAGTACACCGGGGTTGACTTTAGCCAAAAACATTCAGTACTTC
CDR3 protein: CASTPGLTLAKNIQYF
clone size: NA
V gene: TRBV19
D gene: NA
J gene: TRBJ2-4

CDR3 DNA: TGTGCCACGATTTCGGGGGTTGCTGGAAACACCATATATTTT
CDR3 protein: CATISGVAGNTIYF
clone size: NA
V gene: TRBV28
D gene: NA
J gene: TRBJ1-3

CDR3 DNA: TGCGCCAGCAGCACGGACAGCAACACTGAAGCTTTCTTT
CDR3 protein: CASSTDSNTEAFF
clone size: NA
V gene: TRBV5-1
D gene: NA
J gene: TRBJ1-1

CDR3 DNA: TGTGCCAGCAGCTCTCCCGGACAGGGGGCGAGCTACACCTTC
CDR3 protein: CASSSPGQGASYTF
clone size: NA
V gene: TRBV9
D gene: TRBD1
J gene: TRBJ1-2

CDR3 DNA: TGTGCCTGGAGGTTTGACAGCTATGGCTACACCTTC
CDR3 protein: CAWRFDSYGYTF
clone size: NA
V gene: TRBV30
D gene: NA
J gene: TRBJ1-2

CDR3 DNA: TGTGCCAGCAGTTACTCGGTGGGGGGTCAGCCCCAGCATTTT
CDR3 protein: CASSYSVGGQPQHF
clone size: NA
V gene: TRBV6-2/TRBV6-3
D gene: NA
J gene: TRBJ1-5

CDR3 DNA: TGTGCCAGCTCACCACCGAGCGGGGGGGGCGCAGGTGGGTCTTTCTTT
CDR3 protein: CASSPPSGGGAGGSFF
clone size: few
V gene: TRBV18
D gene: NA
J gene: TRBJ1-1

CDR3 DNA: TGTGCCATCAGCCCTAGTGGGGGGGACTCTGGCTACACCTTC
CDR3 protein: CAISPSGGDSGYTF
clone size: NA
V gene: TRBV10-3
D gene: NA
J gene: TRBJ1-2

CDR3 DNA: TGTGCCAGCAGTGATACCGGGGGGGCCGCCGAGCAGTACTTC
CDR3 protein: CASSDTGGAAEQYF
clone size: NA
V gene: TRBV25-1
D gene: TRBD2
J gene: TRBJ2-7

CDR3 DNA: TGTGCCAGCAGCTCCCAGACTCTAAACAATGAGCAGTTCTTC
CDR3 protein: CASSSQTLNNEQFF
clone size: NA
V gene: TRBV7-2
D gene: NA
J gene: TRBJ2-1

CDR3 DNA: TGTGCCAGCAGCTACCGCAGGGCTAACTATGGCTACACCTTC
CDR3 protein: CASSYRRANYGYTF
clone size: NA
V gene: TRBV6-5
D gene: NA
J gene: TRBJ1-2

CDR3 DNA: TGTGCCAGCAGTTTCCTCAGAGGGCCACAAGCCTACGAGCAGTACTTC
CDR3 protein: CASSFLRGPQAYEQYF
clone size: NA
V gene: TRBV6-6
D gene: NA
J gene: TRBJ2-7

CDR3 DNA: TGTGCCAGCAGCCACAGCGTGACTAGATTCACACAGGTGAGCGATGAGCAGTTCTTC
CDR3 protein: CASSHSVTRFTQVSDEQFF
clone size: NA
V gene: TRBV2
D gene: NA
J gene: TRBJ2-1

CDR3 DNA: TGTGCCAGCAGCCAAGGCCAACTAGCGGGGGGACTCACAGATACGCAGTATTTT
CDR3 protein: CASSQGQLAGGLTDTQYF
clone size: NA
V gene: TRBV3-1/TRBV3-2
D gene: TRBD2
J gene: TRBJ2-3

CDR3 DNA: TGTGCCAGCAGCCCCAACCCCCGAACTAGCGGGAGAAGCTCCTACAATGAGCAGTTCTTC
CDR3 protein: CASSPNPRTSGRSSYNEQFF
clone size: NA
V gene: TRBV7-3
D gene: TRBD2
J gene: TRBJ2-1

CDR3 DNA: TGTGCCAGCAGTGAGATCCCGGGATACTATGGCTACACCTTC
CDR3 protein: CASSEIPGYYGYTF
clone size: NA
V gene: TRBV6-1
D gene: NA
J gene: TRBJ1-2

CDR3 DNA: TGTGCCAGCACCGACGGGAATAACTATGGCTACACCTTC
CDR3 protein: CASTDGNNYGYTF
clone size: NA
V gene: TRBV2
D gene: NA
J gene: TRBJ1-2

CDR3 DNA: TGTGCCAGCACCCCCCAGGGGGCGGAAGGAAACACCATATATTTT
CDR3 protein: CASTPQGAEGNTIYF
clone size: NA
V gene: TRBV7-2
D gene: TRBD1
J gene: TRBJ1-3

CDR3 DNA: TGCGCCAGCAGACTCGGACAGGGGGTAAATCAGCCCCAGCATTTT
CDR3 protein: CASRLGQGVNQPQHF
clone size: few
V gene: TRBV10-2
D gene: TRBD1
J gene: TRBJ1-5

CDR3 DNA: TGCGCCAGCAGCCAAGTCGGAATCGGGGGCACTGAAGCTTTCTTT
CDR3 protein: CASSQVGIGGTEAFF
clone size: NA
V gene: TRBV4-3
D gene: NA
J gene: TRBJ1-1

CDR3 DNA: TGTGCCAGCAGCTCCCTTAAACTAGGAGTCTATGGCTACACCTTC
CDR3 protein: CASSSLKLGVYGYTF
clone size: NA
V gene: TRBV28
D gene: NA
J gene: TRBJ1-2

CDR3 DNA: TGCGCCAGCAGTTTAACTAGCGGGGGGAATGAGCAGTTCTTC
CDR3 protein: CASSLTSGGNEQFF
clone size: NA
V gene: TRBV10-2
D gene: TRBD2
J gene: TRBJ2-1